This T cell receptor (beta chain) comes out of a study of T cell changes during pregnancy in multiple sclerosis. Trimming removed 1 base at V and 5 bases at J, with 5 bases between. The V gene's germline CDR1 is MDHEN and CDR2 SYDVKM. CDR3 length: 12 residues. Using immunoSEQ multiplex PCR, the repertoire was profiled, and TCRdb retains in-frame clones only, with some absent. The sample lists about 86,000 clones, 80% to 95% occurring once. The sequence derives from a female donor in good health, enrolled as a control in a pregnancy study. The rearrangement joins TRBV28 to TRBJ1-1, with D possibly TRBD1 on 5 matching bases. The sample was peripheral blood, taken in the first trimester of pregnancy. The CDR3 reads CASSLSGTEAFF. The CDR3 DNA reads TGTGCCAGCAGTTTATCAGGGACTGAAGCTTTCTTT.